The next 21 T cell receptor beta chains were all read from a single sample in a study of blood T cell repertoires in COVID-19. TCRdb keeps only in-frame clones here, not all; method: immunoSEQ multiplex PCR. The table lists over 200,000 clones, just under 90% of them singletons. Specimen: peripheral blood. The receptor set was obtained from a man aged 55 to 70 who had recovered from COVID-19.

This sequence joins TRBV9 and TRBJ1-6; D unclear. The CDR3 spans 13 residues. CDR1 and CDR2 from the germline V gene are SGDLS and YYNGEE. Between the trimmed V and J ends, which lost 4 bases and 8 bases, there was a span of 10 bases. The CDR3 region is CASSLTTDSPLHF. In DNA, the CDR3 is TGTGCCAGCAGCTTAACAACCGATTCACCCCTCCACTTT.

The sample holds one count of this clone. J is TRBJ1-5 and V is TRBV7-9; a weak D match, TRBD1 (6 bases). V lost 7 bases to trimming and J lost 6 bases, with 19 bases between them. There are 15 residues in the CDR3. CDR1 and CDR2 (germline): SEHNR, FQNEAQ (reference sequence). The CDR3 coding sequence is TGTGCCAGCACCCCCGGTCCAGGGGCGGGTCAGCCCCAGCATTTT. Protein sequence: CASTPGPGAGQPQHF.

The CDR3 sequence is CASSQGVPAWETQYF. DNA for the CDR3: TGTGCCAGCAGCCAAGGGGTTCCAGCGTGGGAGACCCAGTACTTC. The genes are TRBV3-1 (or the pseudogene TRBV3-2) and TRBJ2-5; D gene ambiguous. V was clipped by 1 base and J by 5 bases, with 14 bases between them. The germline CDR1 and CDR2 sequences are LGHDT and YNNKEL (reference sequence). The CDR3 length is 15 residues.

CDR3 in amino acids: CASSLETAYNEQFF. CDR3 DNA sequence: TGTGCCAGCAGCTTGGAGACAGCATACAATGAGCAGTTCTTC. The chain is built from TRBV5-4 and TRBJ2-1, with D maybe TRBD1 (5 bases). CDR3 length: 14 amino acids. V shed 0 bases and J shed 4 bases, with 8 bases lying between them. In germline, CDR1 is SGHNT, CDR2 YYREEE (reference sequence).

The gene calls are TRBV6-5 and TRBJ2-7, with D perhaps TRBD1 (6 bases). Trimming took off 0 bases at V and 6 bases at J, with 15 bases between the two ends. Germline CDR1 MNHEY, CDR2 SVGAGI. CDR3 length: 15 residues. The CDR3 protein is CASSYSPAQGTEQYF. DNA of the CDR3: TGTGCCAGCAGTTACTCGCCGGCCCAGGGGACCGAGCAGTACTTC.

V gene TRBV5-1 combines with J gene TRBJ2-3, with 9 bases lining up with TRBD2. The germline gives CDR1 SGHRS, CDR2 YFSETQ. With 0 bases clipped from V and 9 bases from J, the junction kept 11 bases outside the gene matches. The CDR3 has 16 amino acids. CDR3 nucleotides: TGCGCCAGCAGCTTGGGGATGATTAGCGGGAGTAGGACGCAGTATTTT. It encodes CASSLGMISGSRTQYF.

The chain uses TRBV5-1 and TRBJ2-3, with no clear D. Per germline, CDR1 SGHRS and CDR2 YFSETQ. The length of the CDR3 is 15 residues. The ends were cut back, 3 bases at V and 4 bases at J, with 15 bases in the middle. The DNA for the CDR3 is TGCGCCAGCAGCTGGAAAGGAGCCTCAGCAGATACGCAGTATTTT. This sequence encodes CASSWKGASADTQYF. Drawing the rest from reference TRBV5-1 and TRBJ2-3, the complete variable domain is KAGVTQTPRYLIKTRGQQVTLSCSPISGHRSVSWYQQTPGQGLQFLFEYFSETQRNKGNFPGRFSGRQFSNSRSEMNVSTLELGDSALYLCASSWKGASADTQYFGPGTRLTVL.

The rearrangement joins TRBV30 to TRBJ2-7, with 11 bases that match TRBD1. The V and J ends lost 1 base and 2 bases, in that order; junction bases with no gene match: 10. The CDR3 covers 17 residues. From germline, CDR1 is GTSNPN and CDR2 SVGIG (reference sequence). The CDR3 DNA reads as TGTGCCTGGAGTGACCTAGCCGGACAGGGGGCGGCCTACGAGCAGTACTTC. Protein: CAWSDLAGQGAAYEQYF.

This chain uses TRBV6-5 with TRBJ1-2; 7 bases align to TRBD1. The J segment lost 5 bases and the V segment lost 5 bases, leaving 8 bases of the junction unmatched. This CDR3 spans 14 amino acids. CDR1 and CDR2 (germline): MNHEY, SVGAGI. CDR3 residues: CASSPTGVVYGYTF. The CDR3, as DNA: TGTGCCAGCAGTCCCACAGGGGTAGTATATGGCTACACCTTC.

The V gene is TRBV5-4, the J gene TRBJ1-4; possible D gene TRBD1, 5 bases. V lost 4 bases, J lost 8 bases, and 15 bases lay in between. The CDR3 totals 14 residues. The germline CDR1 and CDR2 sequences are SGHNT and YYREEE (reference sequence). The CDR3 spells CASSVGGVREKLFF. The CDR3 region has the DNA TGTGCCAGCAGCGTGGGGGGGGTAAGGGAAAAACTGTTTTTT.

This chain uses TRBV28 with TRBJ2-5, with TRBD2 matching over 7 bases. This CDR3 comprises 17 residues. Germline V gene data show CDR1 as MDHEN and CDR2 as SYDVKM. V lost 2 bases and J lost 3; bases outside the gene matches: 12. The CDR3 region is CASSLGGGLAEEETQYF. The CDR3 nucleotides read TGTGCCAGCAGTTTAGGAGGCGGGCTAGCGGAAGAAGAGACCCAGTACTTC.

The chain has TRBV25-1 and TRBJ1-4; no clear D gene. This CDR3 has 14 residues. CDR1 is MGHDK, CDR2 SYGVNS, per germline. V lost 5 bases and J lost 2, with 9 bases in between. The CDR3 loop reads CASSFRGTNEKLFF. CDR3 coding DNA: TGTGCCAGCAGTTTCCGAGGGACTAATGAAAAACTGTTTTTT.

This chain links TRBV11-3 with TRBJ2-7; TRBD1 might be the D (6 bases). The CDR3 has 14 residues. The V end lost 3 bases, the J end lost 6 bases, and 15 bases lay between the germline ends. Germline CDR1 and CDR2: SGHNT and YENEEA. The CDR3 loop reads CASSLGTTLSEQYF. In DNA form, the CDR3 reads TGTGCCAGCAGCTTGGGGACAACCCTCTCCGAGCAGTACTTC.

This chain uses TRBV30 with TRBJ2-1; 7 positions match TRBD2. V lost 3 bases, J lost 13 bases, and 6 bases stayed unmatched. The CDR3 has 11 amino acids. Per germline, CDR1 GTSNPN and CDR2 SVGIG (reference sequence). CDR3: CAWREGGAQFF. For the CDR3, the DNA is TGTGCCTGGAGGGAGGGAGGGGCTCAGTTCTTC.

This rearrangement joins TRBV29-1 to TRBJ1-2; maybe TRBD1 (6 bases). Trimming took 2 bases from V and 6 from J, leaving 7 bases between them. CDR3 length: 11 residues. Germline values: CDR1 SQVTM, CDR2 ANQGSEA. CDR3 sequence reads: CSVETGNGYTF. The CDR3 nucleotides read TGCAGCGTTGAAACAGGGAATGGCTACACCTTC.

The CDR3 DNA reads TGTGCCTGGGGGAGCGGGGGATCCTACAATGAGCAGTTCTTC. It encodes CAWGSGGSYNEQFF. The V call is TRBV30, the J call TRBJ2-1, with 8 nucleotides matching TRBD2. CDR3 length: 14 residues. CDR1 and CDR2 (germline): GTSNPN, SVGIG (reference sequence). V shed 5 bases and J 1 base; nucleotides not matched to a gene: 4.

V and J are TRBV7-6 and TRBJ1-4; D is possibly TRBD1 (5 bases). V lost 7 bases and J 8 bases, leaving 20 bases between the germline ends. The CDR3 contains 15 residues. The germline gives CDR1 SGHVS, CDR2 FNYEAQ. This chain's CDR3 is CASTSRVGVGEKLFF. CDR3 nucleotide sequence: TGTGCCAGCACCTCCAGGGTAGGGGTAGGCGAAAAACTGTTTTTT. The full variable domain, in which reference TRBV7-6 and TRBJ1-4 provide the parts outside the CDR3, is GAGVSQSPRYKVTKRGQDVALRCDPISGHVSLYWYRQALGQGPEFLTYFNYEAQQDKSGLPNDRFSAERPEGSISTLTIQRTEQRDSAMYRCASTSRVGVGEKLFFGSGTQLSVL.

The CDR3 spells CASSIQELDGYTF. DNA for the CDR3: TGTGCCAGCAGTATACAGGAACTGGATGGCTACACCTTC. The rearrangement links TRBV7-9 to TRBJ1-2; D is perhaps TRBD1 (5 bases). The germline gives CDR1 SEHNR, CDR2 FQNEAQ (reference sequence). The CDR3 has 13 amino acids. Trimming cost V 6 bases and J 6 bases, with 14 bases left between them.

This chain connects TRBV6-5 to TRBJ1-1; the D is unclear. This CDR3 is 12 amino acids long. Germline V lookup: CDR1 MNHEY, CDR2 SVGAGI. The germline V and J ends were trimmed by 8 bases and 8 bases, with 15 bases remaining between them. The CDR3 coding sequence is TGTGCCAGCCCTCGGGAAAGGCCAGAAGCTTTCTTT. It codes for CASPRERPEAFF.

This sequence joins TRBV4-3 and TRBJ1-1; tentatively, D is TRBD1 (6 bases). The germline CDR1 and CDR2 sequences are LGHNA and YSLEER. The V and J ends lost 3 bases and 6 bases respectively, with 14 bases between them. The CDR3 runs 14 residues. The CDR3 DNA follows: TGCGCCAGCAGCCACCCACAGGGTTCCGCTGAAGCTTTCTTT. Translating gives CASSHPQGSAEAFF.

The chain couples TRBV5-1 to TRBJ2-2, with a possible D match to TRBD2 (6 bases). From germline, CDR1 is SGHRS and CDR2 YFSETQ. The CDR3 has 16 amino acids. Trimming took off 0 bases at V and 4 bases at J, with 13 bases between the two ends. The CDR3 protein is CASSLAGTPGTGELFF. The CDR3 DNA sequence: TGCGCCAGCAGCTTGGCCGGGACTCCGGGCACCGGGGAGCTGTTTTTT.